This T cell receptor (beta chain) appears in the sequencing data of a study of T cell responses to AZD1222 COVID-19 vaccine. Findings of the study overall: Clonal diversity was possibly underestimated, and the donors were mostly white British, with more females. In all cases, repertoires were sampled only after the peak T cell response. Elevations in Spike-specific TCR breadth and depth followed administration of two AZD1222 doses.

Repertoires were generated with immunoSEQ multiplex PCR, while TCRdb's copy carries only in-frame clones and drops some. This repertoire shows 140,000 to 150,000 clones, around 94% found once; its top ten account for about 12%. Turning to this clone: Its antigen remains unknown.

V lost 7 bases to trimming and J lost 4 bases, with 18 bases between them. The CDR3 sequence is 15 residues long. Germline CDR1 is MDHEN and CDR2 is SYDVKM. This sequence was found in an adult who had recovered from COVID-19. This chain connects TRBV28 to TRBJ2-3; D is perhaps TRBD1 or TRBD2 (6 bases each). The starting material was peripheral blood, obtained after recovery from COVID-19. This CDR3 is CASTLGGLGPDTQYF. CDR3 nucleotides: TGTGCCAGCACCTTAGGGGGGTTGGGGCCAGATACGCAGTATTTT. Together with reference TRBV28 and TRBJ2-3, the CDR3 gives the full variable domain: DVKVTQSSRYLVKRTGEKVFLECVQDMDHENMFWYRQDPGLGLRLIYFSYDVKMKEKGDIPEGYSVSREKKERFSLILESASTNQTSMYLCASTLGGLGPDTQYFGPGTRLTVL.